The rows below give T cell receptor beta chains drawn from one sample of a study of beta chain features in type 1 diabetes. The method was immunoSEQ multiplex PCR; TCRdb's version includes in-frame clones alone and lacks a portion of them. The data hold roughly 240,000 clones, with 11% to 15% observed a single time. Sample: naive CD4+ T cells from blood. Receptors originate from a woman aged 40-49 years in good health. Both conserved end residues are part of each CDR3. The D gene is left open where the match is weak. Clone size is shown for a subset of rows, as once, few, many or a class of expanded clone.

d_call clone_size j_call v_call cdr3_aa cdr3_nt
TRBD2 NA TRBJ2-2 TRBV7-2 CASLGLAGGELFF TGTGCCAGCCTGGGACTAGCGGGCGGGGAGCTGTTTTTT
TRBD2 few TRBJ2-3 TRBV9 CASSRDLTSRGYF TGTGCCAGCAGCCGAGACCTGACTAGCCGGGGGTATTTT
NA few TRBJ2-2 TRBV5-1 CASSLALTGELFF TGCGCCAGCAGCTTGGCCCTCACCGGGGAGCTGTTTTTT
TRBD2 few TRBJ2-3 TRBV19 CASSIGGGPGDTQYF TGTGCCAGTAGTATCGGGGGGGGGCCGGGAGATACGCAGTATTTT
NA few TRBJ1-2 TRBV6-6 CASKGDRYYGYTF TGTGCCAGCAAGGGGGATAGGTACTATGGCTACACCTTC
TRBD2 few TRBJ2-1 TRBV2 CASSETSGGSEQFF TGTGCCAGCAGTGAAACTAGCGGGGGGAGTGAGCAGTTCTTC
TRBD2 few TRBJ2-2 TRBV6-5 CASSWTSGGDTGELFF TGTGCCAGCAGTTGGACTAGCGGGGGCGACACCGGGGAGCTGTTTTTT
TRBD2 once TRBJ2-7 TRBV18 CASSPLPAGTSSEQYF TGTGCCAGCTCACCCCTTCCCGCCGGGACTAGTTCCGAGCAGTACTTC
TRBD2 NA TRBJ2-2 TRBV6-5 CASSITSGGVGELFF TGTGCCAGCAGCATAACAAGCGGGGGTGTCGGGGAGCTGTTTTTT
NA NA TRBJ1-2 TRBV19 CASSLGGGYGYTF TGTGCCAGTAGTCTCGGGGGAGGATATGGCTACACCTTC
NA NA TRBJ1-1 TRBV6-5 CASSRGHRQTEAFF TGTGCCAGCAGTCGGGGACATCGGCAAACTGAAGCTTTCTTT
TRBD2 few TRBJ2-5 TRBV5-4 CASSLAGAGVRETQYF TGTGCCAGCAGCTTGGCCGGAGCGGGGGTACGGGAGACCCAGTACTTC
TRBD2 few TRBJ2-4 TRBV5-1 CASSRPLLGGMSKNIQYF TGCGCCAGCAGCCGACCCCTGTTGGGGGGGATGTCCAAAAACATTCAGTACTTC
NA few TRBJ1-2 TRBV7-9 CASSLTGSRDGYTF TGTGCCAGCAGCTTAACAGGGTCTAGGGATGGCTACACCTTC
NA many TRBJ2-1 TRBV29-1 CSAVTLSSYNEQFF TGCAGCGCGGTGACACTGAGCTCCTACAATGAGCAGTTCTTC